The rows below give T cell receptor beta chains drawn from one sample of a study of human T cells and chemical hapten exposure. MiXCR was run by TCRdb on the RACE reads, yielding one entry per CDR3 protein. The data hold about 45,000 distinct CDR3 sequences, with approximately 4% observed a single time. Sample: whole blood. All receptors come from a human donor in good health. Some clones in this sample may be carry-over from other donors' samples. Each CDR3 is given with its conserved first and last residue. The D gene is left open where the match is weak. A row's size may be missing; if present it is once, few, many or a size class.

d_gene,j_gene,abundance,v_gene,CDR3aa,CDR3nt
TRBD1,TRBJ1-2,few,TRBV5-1,CASSFGTGSLGYTF,TGCGCCAGCAGCTTTGGGACAGGCTCTCTTGGCTACACCTTC
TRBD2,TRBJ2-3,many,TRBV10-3,CAISDSAGGFTDTQYF,TGTGCCATCAGTGATTCGGCGGGAGGCTTCACAGATACGCAGTATTTT
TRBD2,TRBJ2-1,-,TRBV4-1,CASSRVTSGSANEQFF,TGCGCCAGCAGCCGAGTAACTAGCGGGAGTGCCAATGAGCAGTTCTTC
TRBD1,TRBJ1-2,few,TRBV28,CASRGQGYGYTF,TGTGCCAGCAGGGGACAGGGGTATGGCTACACCTTC
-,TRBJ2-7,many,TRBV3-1,CASSQARGGEQYF,TGTGCCAGCAGCCAAGCCCGAGGCGGCGAGCAGTACTTC
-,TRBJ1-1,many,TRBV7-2,CASSLVRLQPGTEAFF,TGTGCCAGCAGCTTAGTCAGGCTACAGCCGGGGACTGAAGCTTTCTTT
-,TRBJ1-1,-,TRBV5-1,CASSLAQDIMNTEAFF,TGCGCCAGCAGCTTGGCCCAAGACATCATGAACACTGAAGCTTTCTTT
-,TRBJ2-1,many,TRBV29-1,CSGAEQGPRRNEQFF,TGCAGCGGCGCCGAACAGGGTCCCAGGAGGAATGAGCAGTTCTTC
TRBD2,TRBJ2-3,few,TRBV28,CASSSSLAGGHTDTQYF,TGTGCCAGCAGTTCCTCCTTAGCGGGAGGGCACACAGATACGCAGTATTTT
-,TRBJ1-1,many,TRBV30,CARTLMNTEAFF,TGTGCCCGGACACTAATGAACACTGAAGCTTTCTTT
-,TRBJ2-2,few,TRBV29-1,CSVDLASTGELFF,TGCAGCGTGGACCTAGCGAGCACCGGGGAGCTGTTTTTT
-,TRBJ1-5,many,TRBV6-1,CASSQDGGYNQPQHF,TGTGCCAGCAGCCAGGACGGGGGATACAATCAGCCCCAGCATTTT
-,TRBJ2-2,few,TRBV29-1,CSVRENTGELFF,TGCAGCGTCCGGGAGAACACCGGGGAGCTGTTTTTT
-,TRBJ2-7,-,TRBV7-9,CASSSHPRAGDYEQYF,TGTGCCAGCAGCTCCCACCCCAGGGCTGGGGACTACGAGCAGTACTTC
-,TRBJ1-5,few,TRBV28,CASSSQTGVGGQPQHF,TGTGCCAGCAGTTCCCAGACAGGAGTCGGGGGTCAGCCCCAGCATTTT
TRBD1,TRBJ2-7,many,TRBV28,CASSLLPPDRGEQYF,TGTGCCAGCAGTTTACTTCCCCCCGACAGGGGCGAGCAGTACTTC
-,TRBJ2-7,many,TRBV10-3,CAISESVSSYEQYF,TGTGCCATCAGTGAGTCGGTTAGCAGCTACGAGCAGTACTTC